This T cell receptor (beta chain) came from a study of CD8+ T cells in alopecia areata. Study context: Tofacitinib therapy took 6 to 18 months; 6 months off drug came after.

The CDR3 is 12 amino acids. The V gene lost 7 bases and the J gene lost 2 bases, with 9 bases spanning the gap. Per germline, CDR1 SQVTM and CDR2 ANQGSEA. In alopecia areata patients, both lesional scalp punch biopsies and peripheral blood were collected. This clone has just a few counts. What it recognizes is unknown. TCR sequencing used cDNA made by reverse transcription of extracted RNA. The data were produced by immunoSEQ multiplex PCR, yet TCRdb's version contains in-frame clones alone and is incomplete. The table includes approximately 100,000 clones, 40% to 55% detected once. Study-wide findings and caveats: Mice gave a clearer picture of TCR sharing than patients did, possibly for HLA-related reasons. The study found higher clonality in lesional than normal scalp, especially in alopecia totalis/universalis.

Sequenced: CD4+ T cells sorted from blood. The chain employs TRBV29-1 and TRBJ2-1; possibly TRBD2 for D (6 bases). This clonotype was obtained from a human donor with alopecia areata. The CDR3 is CSGLDTYNEQFF. For the CDR3, the DNA is TGCAGCGGACTAGACACCTACAATGAGCAGTTCTTC.